The clone carrying this T cell receptor (beta chain) was counted only a few times. Its antigen is not identified. The ends were cut back, 6 bases at V and 1 base at J, with 4 bases in the middle. CDR3 size: 13 residues. Germline CDR1 reads LNHDA; CDR2 reads SQIVND (reference sequence). Time point given: patch test 3, about 24 weeks after DPC sensitization. Documented treatment: therapeutic diphenylcyclopropenone sensitization with weekly scalp DPC. The sample comes from a study of human T cells and chemical hapten exposure. Across the study: Donors were sensitized with 2% DPC on the upper inner arm.

Study-level points and caveats: TCRs exceeding a frequency of 1 in 1000 stayed unchanged under DPC sensitization.

TCRdb recomputed calls from the RACE reads with MiXCR, one row per CDR3 protein. The repertoire holds 150,000 to 200,000 distinct CDR3 sequences, with about 30% as singletons. This sequence was found in a young woman with alopecia areata. Some clones in this sample may be carry-over from other donors' samples. The rearrangement joins TRBV19 to TRBJ2-6; D unclear. The sample consisted of whole blood, taken in connection with sensitization to the hapten diphenylcyclopropenone (DPC). The CDR3 loop is CASSQSGANVLTF. The CDR3 DNA follows: TGTGCCAGTAGCCAATCTGGGGCCAACGTCCTGACTTTC.